This T cell receptor beta chain derives from a study of CD8+CD57+ T cells in acquired aplastic anemia. Study in general: Mean DNA quantity obtained from sorted CD4+ and CD8+ cells was 3.2 ug.

CDR1 is DFQATT, CDR2 SNEGSKA, per germline (reference sequence). After removal of 0 bases from V and 4 bases from J, the junction contained 16 bases not matched to a gene. The CDR3 is 18 residues long. About this clonotype itself: Its target is unknown.

General study results and limits: Between patients and controls, around 30 CD8+ CDR3 sequences were found in common. The study found no significant CD8+ Simpson's diversity difference between patients and controls.

Sequenced patients had shown CD8+CD57+ cell expansion by flow cytometry. Every patient had severe acquired aplastic anemia. Genomic DNA, serving as template, underwent TCR beta VDJ and CDR3 profiling. TCRdb re-called the reads through MiXCR, storing one row per CDR3 protein. The data hold 150,000 to 160,000 distinct CDR3 sequences, with 40% to 65% observed a single time. The chain is built from TRBV20-1 and TRBJ1-1; TRBD1 matches at 8 bases. The clonotype was recovered from a human donor with aplastic anemia. The sample taken for sequencing was sorted CD4+, CD8+, or CD8+CD57+ T cells (not recorded which) from PBMCs. In DNA, the CDR3 is TGCAGTGCTAGAGACCCGTTAACAGGGGGTGGCCTGCGCACTGAAGCTTTCTTT. Its translation: CSARDPLTGGGLRTEAFF.